Following are 23 T cell receptor beta chains from one sample sequenced in a study of blood T cell repertoires in COVID-19. Repertoires were generated with immunoSEQ multiplex PCR, while TCRdb's copy carries only in-frame clones and drops some. In the table there are 200,000 to 300,000 clones, 70% to 90% of which are singletons. Sequenced material: peripheral blood. Source of these receptors: a woman aged 40-49 years with acute or convalescent COVID-19.

V is TRBV5-1 and J is TRBJ1-1, with D perhaps matching TRBD1 (5 bases). Between the trimmed V and J ends, which lost 4 bases and 0 bases, there was a span of 16 bases. The CDR3 runs to 16 residues. CDR1 is SGHRS and CDR2 is YFSETQ in the germline V gene. The CDR3 nucleotides are TGCGCCAGCAGCCATTCAGACAGACCCATGAACACTGAAGCTTTCTTT. Translated: CASSHSDRPMNTEAFF.

The rearrangement links TRBV11-2 to TRBJ2-2; weak D call: TRBD1 (6 bases). Looked up from germline, CDR1 is SGHAT and CDR2 is FQNNGV. CDR3 size: 13 residues. The CDR3 is CVGASVNTGELFF. The DNA of the CDR3 is TGTGTGGGGGCTAGTGTGAACACCGGGGAGCTGTTTTTT. Full variable domain (missing parts from reference TRBV11-2 and TRBJ2-2): EAGVAQSPRYKIIEKRQSVAFWCNPISGHATLYWYQQILGQGPKLLIQFQNNGVVDDSQLPKDRFSAERLKGVDSTLKIQPAKLEDSAVYLCVGASVNTGELFFGEGSRLTVL.

J is TRBJ2-5 and V is TRBV3-1 (or the pseudogene TRBV3-2), with D maybe TRBD1 (6 bases). Germline CDR1 LGHDT, CDR2 YNNKEL (reference sequence). V was cut by 3 bases and J by 4 bases, with 12 bases left in between. The length of the CDR3 is 14 residues. DNA of the CDR3: TGTGCCAGCAGCCAGGCACAGGGAGCAGAGACCCAGTACTTC. It codes for CASSQAQGAETQYF.

The CDR3 coding sequence is TGCGCCAGCAGCTGGACTAGCGGGGGGGCCCAAGAGACCCAGTACTTC. Amino acid sequence: CASSWTSGGAQETQYF. The V call is TRBV5-1, the J call TRBJ2-5, with 15 bases matching TRBD2. The CDR3 covers 16 residues. Germline trimming cut 3 bases from V and 1 base from J; bases unmatched to any gene: 1. CDR1 is SGHRS, CDR2 YFSETQ, per germline.

V is TRBV10-3 and J is TRBJ1-2; D is perhaps TRBD1 (5 bases). CDR1 is ENHRY and CDR2 is SYGVKD in the germline V gene. The CDR3 sequence is 12 residues long. Deletions cut 2 bases from V and 8 bases from J, with 9 bases between. Here the CDR3 reads CAISEGGDGYTF. CDR3 in DNA: TGTGCCATCAGTGAGGGCGGGGACGGCTACACCTTC.

V and J are TRBV27 and TRBJ1-2; 9 bases fit TRBD1. V lost 6 bases and J lost 11; bases outside the gene matches: 13. CDR3 size: 14 residues. Per the germline V gene, CDR1 is MNHEY and CDR2 is SMNVEV (reference sequence). The CDR3 DNA is TGTGCCAGCAGCCGGACAACAGGGGGCGGAGGATACACCTTC. This translates into CASSRTTGGGGYTF.

J is TRBJ1-2 and V is TRBV19; 9 bases line up with TRBD1. Germline lookup yields CDR1 LNHDA and CDR2 SQIVND (reference sequence). Unmatched junction bases numbered 6, after V lost 2 bases and J lost 8 bases. The CDR3 spans 14 residues. The CDR3 sequence: CASSIQQGARGYTF. The CDR3 coding sequence is TGTGCCAGTAGTATACAACAGGGGGCGAGGGGCTACACCTTC.

J is TRBJ2-5 and V is TRBV18, with 7 bases that match TRBD2. Germline V lookup: CDR1 KGHSH, CDR2 LQKENI. The CDR3 is 14 residues long. Losses at the gene ends were 8 bases for V and 6 bases for J; bases not matched to a gene: 12. Here the CDR3 reads CASASGGERKTQYF. The CDR3 coding sequence is TGTGCCAGCGCCTCTGGGGGGGAAAGAAAGACCCAGTACTTC.

The chain couples TRBV13 to TRBJ1-3; D is possibly TRBD1 (6 bases). V dropped 4 bases and J dropped 4 bases, with 14 bases sitting between them. Looked up from germline, CDR1 is PRHDT and CDR2 is FYEKMQ (reference sequence). This CDR3 has 15 amino acids. The CDR3 nucleotides are TGTGCCAGCAGCTCCTTCGAGGACAGAGGAAACACCATATATTTT. It is translated as CASSSFEDRGNTIYF.

The chain uses TRBV10-2 and TRBJ1-1; 7 positions agree with TRBD1. Germline CDR1 is WSHSY and CDR2 is SAAADI. The CDR3 extends over 19 amino acids. Trimming at V came to 2 bases and at J to 1 base, leaving 16 bases not matched to a gene. CDR3: CASSEEFGTAHLENTEAFF. CDR3 nucleotides: TGCGCCAGCAGTGAGGAGTTTGGGACAGCACATCTTGAGAACACTGAAGCTTTCTTT.

This clone was counted once. This chain links TRBV10-3 with TRBJ1-3, with unresolved D. Germline CDR1 and CDR2: ENHRY and SYGVKD. V lost 0 bases and J 0 bases, leaving 6 bases between the germline ends. The CDR3 has 15 amino acids. This CDR3 reads CAISESGSSGNTIYF. CDR3 DNA: TGTGCCATCAGTGAGTCAGGGAGCTCTGGAAACACCATATATTTT.

Notes on this clone: This CDR3 is also generated by other DNA sequences in the sample. J is TRBJ1-2 and V is TRBV11-2; possible D gene TRBD1, 5 bases. V lost 5 bases and J lost 2, with 9 bases in between. CDR3 size: 13 residues. Germline CDR1 is SGHAT and CDR2 is FQNNGV. The CDR3, as DNA: TGTGCCAGCAGCCCCGACAGAAACTATGGCTACACCTTC. The encoded protein is CASSPDRNYGYTF.

The rearrangement links TRBV2 to TRBJ1-6, with 8 bases matching TRBD1. Per germline, CDR1 SNHLY and CDR2 FYNNEI. The V segment lost 5 bases and the J segment 10 bases; nucleotides outside the gene matches: 10. The CDR3 is 15 amino acids. CDR3 region: CASSTRGAGGSPLHF. For the CDR3, the DNA is TGTGCCAGCAGTACCAGGGGGGCAGGGGGCTCACCCCTCCACTTT.

The chain recombines TRBV6-1 with TRBJ2-1; D may be TRBD2 (6 bases). CDR3 length: 15 residues. Looked up from germline, CDR1 is MNHNS and CDR2 is SASEGT. Trimming removed 3 bases from V and 1 base from J, with 10 bases in between. The CDR3 region has the DNA TGTGCCAGCAGTGACCGACTAGGATCCTACAATGAGCAGTTCTTC. This gives the protein CASSDRLGSYNEQFF.

This rearrangement joins TRBV7-2 to TRBJ1-3, with D perhaps TRBD1 (5 bases). Germline V gene sequence: CDR1 SGHTA, CDR2 FQGNSA. The CDR3 length is 12 residues. The V end lost 5 bases, the J end lost 10 bases, and 12 bases lay between the germline ends. The CDR3 protein is CASSPDNPTIYF. In DNA, the CDR3 is TGTGCCAGCAGCCCGGACAATCCGACCATATATTTT. Variable domain in full (rest from reference TRBV7-2 and TRBJ1-3): GAGVSQSPSNKVTEKGKDVELRCDPISGHTALYWYRQSLGQGLEFLIYFQGNSAPDKSGLPSDRFSAERTGGSVSTLTIQRTQQEDSAVYLCASSPDNPTIYFGEGSWLTVV.

The V call is TRBV18, the J call TRBJ2-1, with D tentatively TRBD1 (6 bases). CDR1 and CDR2 from the germline V gene are KGHSH and LQKENI. The CDR3 runs 15 residues. Trimming left V 2 bases short and J 5 bases short, with 13 bases between. The CDR3: CASSPETGRDNEQFF. For the CDR3, the DNA is TGTGCCAGCTCACCAGAAACAGGGCGGGACAATGAGCAGTTCTTC. The full variable domain, with the rest looked up from reference TRBV18 and TRBJ2-1, is NAGVMQNPRHLVRRRGQEARLRCSPMKGHSHVYWYRQLPEEGLKFMVYLQKENIIDESGMPKERFSAEFPKEGPSILRIQQVVRGDSAAYFCASSPETGRDNEQFFGPGTRLTVL.

V gene TRBV12-5 combines with J gene TRBJ1-6; 7 bases match TRBD1. Looked up from germline, CDR1 is LGHNT and CDR2 is FRNRAP. V dropped 0 bases and J dropped 5; count of bases not matched to a gene: 10. The CDR3 is 18 amino acids. In DNA, the CDR3 is TGTGCTAGTGGTTTGGTAGGCTTCGCGGGGACAGATAATTCACCCCTCCACTTT. Its translation is CASGLVGFAGTDNSPLHF. The full variable domain, rest sourced from reference TRBV12-5 and TRBJ1-6, is DARVTQTPRHKVTEMGQEVTMRCQPILGHNTVFWYRQTMMQGLELLAYFRNRAPLDDSGMPKDRFSAEMPDATLATLKIQPSEPRDSAVYFCASGLVGFAGTDNSPLHFGNGTRLTVT.

The chain carries TRBV2 and TRBJ2-3; possible D gene TRBD1, 7 bases. Trimming cost V 4 bases and J 4 bases, with 12 bases left between them. Germline CDR1 SNHLY, CDR2 FYNNEI. CDR3 length: 14 amino acids. CDR3 protein: CASSGQGGADTQYF. For the CDR3, the DNA is TGTGCCAGCAGTGGTCAGGGGGGTGCAGATACGCAGTATTTT.

The CDR3 DNA follows: TGCGCCAGCAGCCTAGCCGGACTGCGGGGGTCCTACAATGAGCAGTTCTTC. Translation gives CASSLAGLRGSYNEQFF. The rearrangement joins TRBV4-1 to TRBJ2-1, with 7 positions matching TRBD2. The trim removed 4 bases at V and 1 base at J, leaving 10 bases unmatched. Germline CDR1 and CDR2: MGHRA and YSYEKL. The CDR3 runs to 17 residues.

The CDR3 nucleotides are TGTGCCAGCAGCGCATTCACAGTACCGGCGGCGGGAGATACGCAGTATTTT. It codes for CASSAFTVPAAGDTQYF. The rearrangement joins TRBV9 to TRBJ2-3; possibly TRBD2 for D (5 bases). The CDR3 has 17 residues. Germline assignment: CDR1 SGDLS and CDR2 YYNGEE. The V end was cut by 3 bases, the J end by 5 bases, with 22 bases between.

This sequence joins TRBV30 and TRBJ1-1; D uncertain. Germline-derived CDR1 and CDR2 are GTSNPN and SVGIG (reference sequence). This CDR3 contains 13 residues. V dropped 0 bases and J dropped 3 bases, with 8 bases sitting between them. CDR3 DNA: TGTGCCTGGAGTGTACGGCGGGACACTGAAGCTTTCTTT. Translating gives CAWSVRRDTEAFF.

This chain links TRBV19 with TRBJ1-1; D gene ambiguous. V lost 4 bases to trimming and J lost 1 base, with 10 bases between them. This CDR3 region has 14 residues. The V gene's germline CDR1 is LNHDA and CDR2 SQIVND (reference sequence). The CDR3 DNA reads TGTGCCAGTAGTAGCCGGAGCGGGAACACTGAAGCTTTCTTT. Its protein product is CASSSRSGNTEAFF.

The chain links TRBV4-1 to TRBJ2-3; TRBD2 matches at 9 bases. The germline V gene has CDR1 MGHRA and CDR2 YSYEKL. The V gene end was trimmed by 2 bases and the J gene end by 1 base; junction bases not matched to a gene: 4. The CDR3 has 16 amino acids. The CDR3 reads CASSQFAGGGTDTQYF. The CDR3 DNA reads TGCGCCAGCAGCCAATTCGCGGGGGGGGGCACAGATACGCAGTATTTT.